The next 19 T cell receptor beta chains were all read from a single sample in a study of T cell repertoires in cytomegalovirus infection. No antigens are known for them. TCRdb itself ran the reads through MiXCR, one entry per CDR3 protein. The sample contains approximately 300,000 distinct CDR3 sequences, almost 30% of which appear only once. The sample was cultured PBMCs, taken from culture after CMV antigen stimulation. The source of these receptors is a human donor in good health (CMV status not recorded). Some clones in this sample may be carry-over from other donors' samples.

The rearrangement uses TRBV25-1 and TRBJ2-3; 12 positions agree with TRBD2. Germline V lookup: CDR1 MGHDK, CDR2 SYGVNS. CDR3 length: 16 amino acids. V lost 6 bases, J lost 2 bases, and 6 bases stayed unmatched. CDR3 residues: CASSWTSGAATDTQYF. DNA for the CDR3: TGTGCCAGCAGCTGGACTAGCGGGGCTGCCACAGATACGCAGTATTTT.

The CDR3: CASSAPSGRGTGELFF. The CDR3 DNA reads as TGTGCCAGCAGCGCACCCAGCGGGAGAGGGACCGGGGAGCTGTTTTTT. The chain couples TRBV7-1 to TRBJ2-2; 8 nucleotides agree with TRBD2. TRBV7-1 is classed as an ORF, of uncertain function. The CDR3 loop spans 16 amino acids. V dropped 5 bases and J dropped 5; count of bases not matched to a gene: 10.

This clonotype showed up just a few times. This sequence joins TRBV19 and TRBJ1-5; 9 bases are shared with TRBD1. The germline V gene encodes CDR1 LNHDA and CDR2 SQIVND (reference sequence). The CDR3 has 15 residues. Unmatched junction bases numbered 5, after V lost 1 base and J lost 7 bases. DNA for the CDR3: TGTGCCAGTAGTATAGCACAGGGGGCAGGGCAGCCCCAGCATTTT. The encoded protein is CASSIAQGAGQPQHF.

This clonotype was observed many times. CDR3 DNA: TGTGCCAGCATAATGGATCAGGGACTCTATGGCTACACCTTC. Encoded protein: CASIMDQGLYGYTF. The chain combines TRBV2 with TRBJ1-2; possible D gene TRBD1, 5 bases. Germline assignment: CDR1 SNHLY and CDR2 FYNNEI. Trimming pared 7 bases from V and 4 bases from J, leaving 16 bases between. CDR3 length equals 14 residues.

This chain links TRBV7-9 with TRBJ1-1; TRBD1 aligns across 7 bases. The CDR3 has 17 residues. CDR1 is SEHNR, CDR2 FQNEAQ, per germline (reference sequence). V lost 2 bases, J lost 2 bases, and 11 bases stayed unmatched. CDR3 nucleotides: TGTGCCAGCAGCTTAAGCCTCGGACAGGCCGTAAACACTGAAGCTTTCTTT. Protein sequence: CASSLSLGQAVNTEAFF.

The rearrangement links TRBV7-9 to TRBJ2-5; D remains unclear. CDR3 length: 14 amino acids. From germline, CDR1 is SEHNR and CDR2 FQNEAQ (reference sequence). V lost 7 bases, J lost 3 bases, and 15 bases lay in between. CDR3 protein: CASTPPRPKETQYF. DNA for the CDR3: TGTGCCAGCACCCCGCCCAGGCCCAAAGAGACCCAGTACTTC.

The sample holds a few counts of this clonotype. The chain couples TRBV29-1 to TRBJ1-5; D perhaps matches TRBD1 (6 bases). The germline V and J ends were trimmed by 6 bases and 7 bases, with 16 bases remaining between them. Per germline, CDR1 SQVTM and CDR2 ANQGSEA. The CDR3 covers 13 residues. The CDR3 DNA reads TGCAGCGTCCGTCTTGACAGGACCCAGCCCCAGCATTTT. This translates into CSVRLDRTQPQHF.

There are many counts of this clonotype. This CDR3 reads CASSLTGLNTEAFF. Here the CDR3 DNA reads TGTGCCAGCAGCTTGACGGGATTGAACACTGAAGCTTTCTTT. V is TRBV5-6 and J is TRBJ1-1; the D is unclear. CDR3 length: 14 amino acids. Looked up from germline, CDR1 is SGHDT and CDR2 is YYEEEE. Trimming shortened V by 1 base and J by 0 bases, and 7 bases separated the two germline ends.

This clonotype was recorded many times. The chain combines TRBV11-2 with TRBJ2-7, with a possible D match to TRBD1 (6 bases). There are 14 residues in the CDR3. V lost 1 base to trimming and J lost 2 bases, with 9 bases between them. The germline V gene has CDR1 SGHAT and CDR2 FQNNGV. CDR3 nucleotide sequence: TGTGCCAGCAGCTTAGGCAGGGGTGCCTACGAGCAGTACTTC. Amino acids: CASSLGRGAYEQYF. The full variable domain, rest sourced from reference TRBV11-2 and TRBJ2-7, is EAGVAQSPRYKIIEKRQSVAFWCNPISGHATLYWYQQILGQGPKLLIQFQNNGVVDDSQLPKDRFSAERLKGVDSTLKIQPAKLEDSAVYLCASSLGRGAYEQYFGPGTRLTVT.

The rearrangement links TRBV5-4 to TRBJ2-5; 8 bases match TRBD2. There are 15 residues in the CDR3. Per germline, CDR1 SGHNT and CDR2 YYREEE (reference sequence). The V segment lost 0 bases and the J segment 6 bases; nucleotides outside the gene matches: 7. CDR3 sequence reads: CASSLGLAGGKTQYF. The CDR3 region has the DNA TGTGCCAGCAGCTTGGGGCTCGCGGGAGGAAAGACCCAGTACTTC. Variable domain in full (rest from reference TRBV5-4 and TRBJ2-5): ETGVTQSPTHLIKTRGQQVTLRCSSQSGHNTVSWYQQALGQGPQFIFQYYREEENGRGNFPPRFSGLQFPNYSSELNVNALELDDSALYLCASSLGLAGGKTQYFGPGTRLLVL.

This clonotype was counted a few times. This chain links TRBV3-1 with TRBJ2-7; 9 bases agree with TRBD1. The CDR3 extends over 14 amino acids. Germline loops: CDR1 LGHDT, CDR2 YNNKEL (reference sequence). V gave up 3 bases and J gave up 6 bases; unmatched junction bases: 6. CDR3 nucleotide sequence: TGTGCCAGCAGCCACCTGGACAGGGGAGGCGAGCAGTACTTC. The encoded protein is CASSHLDRGGEQYF.

The sample holds many counts of this clonotype. This chain connects TRBV7-2 to TRBJ2-7, with TRBD2 identical over 9 bases. The V gene end was trimmed by 4 bases and the J gene end by 2 bases; junction bases not matched to a gene: 9. Germline CDR1 is SGHTA and CDR2 is FQGNSA. This CDR3 spans 16 amino acids. CDR3 DNA sequence: TGTGCCAGCAGCTATTTGACTAGCGGTATTACCTACGAGCAGTACTTC. Its protein is CASSYLTSGITYEQYF. Using reference TRBV7-2 and TRBJ2-7 for the parts outside the CDR3, the full variable domain is GAGVSQSPSNKVTEKGKDVELRCDPISGHTALYWYRQSLGQGLEFLIYFQGNSAPDKSGLPSDRFSAERTGGSVSTLTIQRTQQEDSAVYLCASSYLTSGITYEQYFGPGTRLTVT.

This clonotype was seen at least ten times. The gene calls are TRBV7-2 and TRBJ2-2; 13 nucleotides line up with TRBD2. Germline V CDR1 and CDR2: SGHTA, FQGNSA. The V gene end was trimmed by 4 bases and the J gene end by 6 bases; junction bases not matched to a gene: 5. The CDR3 has 16 amino acids. The CDR3 loop reads CASSYPGLAGAGELFF. The DNA for the CDR3 is TGTGCCAGCAGCTACCCAGGACTAGCGGGAGCCGGGGAGCTGTTTTTT.

The V call is TRBV6-1, the J call TRBJ2-2; D might be TRBD1 (5 bases). The germline V gene has CDR1 MNHNS and CDR2 SASEGT. V lost 6 bases and J lost 3, with 11 bases in between. This CDR3 spans 14 amino acids. CDR3 sequence (DNA): TGTGCCAGCAGACTTGGACAACACACCGGGGAGCTGTTTTTT. Its protein is CASRLGQHTGELFF.

The CDR3: CASSPGRGREDTQYF. In DNA form, the CDR3 reads TGTGCCAGCAGTCCCGGGAGGGGGCGAGAAGATACGCAGTATTTT. This chain links TRBV6-2 or TRBV6-3 with TRBJ2-3, with D possibly TRBD2 on 8 matching bases. Trimming removed 5 bases from V and 5 bases from J, with 17 bases in between. CDR3 length: 15 residues. Germline V gene data show CDR1 as MNHEY and CDR2 as SVGEGT.

This clonotype has more than one count but fewer than ten. The chain is built from TRBV11-2 and TRBJ2-4; no firm D call. Germline assignment: CDR1 SGHAT and CDR2 FQNNGV. The CDR3 totals 15 residues. The V gene lost 0 bases and the J gene lost 0 bases, with 6 bases spanning the gap. The chain's CDR3 is CASSLEPLAKNIQYF. CDR3 coding DNA: TGTGCCAGCAGCTTAGAACCTTTAGCCAAAAACATTCAGTACTTC.

The sample holds a few counts of this clonotype. V gene TRBV18 combines with J gene TRBJ1-1, with TRBD1 matching 7 bases. Losses at the gene ends were 5 bases for V and 8 bases for J; bases not matched to a gene: 11. Germline lookup yields CDR1 KGHSH and CDR2 LQKENI. CDR3 size: 14 residues. The CDR3 nucleotides read TGTGCCAGCTCATCACGTACAGGGGAGGGGGAAGCTTTCTTT. This codes for CASSSRTGEGEAFF.

This clonotype was recorded a few times. This chain connects TRBV10-3 to TRBJ2-7, with 7 bases matching TRBD2. Per the germline V gene, CDR1 is ENHRY and CDR2 is SYGVKD. V gave up 4 bases and J gave up 4 bases; unmatched junction bases: 7. The CDR3 loop spans 14 amino acids. CDR3 sequence: CAISGGGQSYEQYF. The CDR3 nucleotides are TGTGCCATCAGTGGGGGAGGGCAGTCGTACGAGCAGTACTTC.

The chain is built from TRBV19 and TRBJ2-3, with TRBD2 matching over 13 bases. With V trimmed by 5 bases and J by 6 bases, 11 bases remained unmatched. This CDR3 has 17 amino acids. Germline CDR1 and CDR2: LNHDA and SQIVND (reference sequence). The CDR3 sequence: CASSPSRTSGSADTQYF. CDR3 coding DNA: TGTGCCAGTAGTCCCTCCCGGACTAGCGGGAGTGCGGATACGCAGTATTTT.